The 26 T cell receptor beta chains below come from one sample, sequenced in a study of immune heterogeneity within non-small cell lung tumors. In a multiplex PCR, 32 V and 13 J primers amplified TCR beta CDR3. TCRdb processed the multiplex PCR reads anew with MiXCR; each CDR3 protein has one entry. The sample lists about 2,800 distinct CDR3 sequences, 55% occurring once. Template material for each sample was 600 to 750 ng of bulk tumor genomic DNA. While surgery was under way, several biopsies spaced far apart were taken per primary tumor. The study cohort was described as untreated, and its members had newly diagnosed non-small cell lung cancer. They went on to have curative surgery. Specimen: lung tumor tissue. The origin of the receptors is a man aged 55 to 70 with non-small cell lung cancer.

The rearrangement uses TRBV11-3 and TRBJ1-4; 9 bases match TRBD1. V was pared by 0 bases and J by 12 bases, with 14 bases of the junction left unmatched. The CDR3 totals 17 residues. Per the germline V gene, CDR1 is SGHNT and CDR2 is YENEEA. CDR3: CASSLDPPGQGCVELFF. CDR3 nucleotide sequence: TGTGCCAGCAGCTTAGACCCACCGGGACAGGGTTGTGTGGAACTGTTTTTT. The variable domain in full, with the rest retrieved from reference TRBV11-3 and TRBJ1-4, is EAGVVQSPRYKIIEKKQPVAFWCNPISGHNTLYWYLQNLGQGPELLIRYENEEAVDDSQLPKDRFSAERLKGVDSTLKIQPAELGDSAVYLCASSLDPPGQGCVELFFGSGTQLSVL.

The chain recombines TRBV27 with TRBJ1-5; no clear D gene. Germline V gene lookup returns CDR1 MNHEY and CDR2 SMNVEV (reference sequence). Trimming shortened V by 2 bases and J by 0 bases, and 8 bases separated the two germline ends. The CDR3 is made up of 15 amino acids. CDR3 DNA: TGTGCCAGCAGTTTAAACAGATATAGCAATCAGCCCCAGCATTTT. Protein sequence: CASSLNRYSNQPQHF.

In its sample, this clonotype was seen a few times. The chain couples TRBV19 to TRBJ2-3; no clear D gene. In germline, CDR1 is LNHDA, CDR2 SQIVND (reference sequence). The CDR3 has 15 residues. Deletions cut 6 bases from V and 0 bases from J, with 13 bases between. The CDR3 DNA sequence: TGTGCCAGTAGCCCCTTGGCGGCTAGCACAGATACGCAGTATTTT. It specifies CASSPLAASTDTQYF.

The rearrangement joins TRBV19 to TRBJ2-2; D is perhaps TRBD1 (5 bases). V was trimmed by 6 bases and J by 8 bases, leaving 16 bases between them. This CDR3 has 14 residues. The germline V gene has CDR1 LNHDA and CDR2 SQIVND (reference sequence). The CDR3 loop is CASRPGRGRGELFF. As DNA, the CDR3 is TGTGCCAGTAGGCCCGGTAGGGGAAGGGGGGAGCTGTTTTTT.

This chain uses TRBV12-3 or TRBV12-4 with TRBJ2-2, with D possibly TRBD1 on 6 matching bases. Trimming removed 5 bases from V and 7 bases from J, with 17 bases in between. CDR3 length equals 15 residues. The CDR3 loop is CASSPARPRGGELFF. The CDR3 DNA reads TGTGCCAGCAGTCCCGCAAGGCCCAGGGGCGGGGAGCTGTTTTTT.

V usage is TRBV7-2 and J usage is TRBJ1-2; TRBD1 matches at 7 bases. V lost 4 bases to trimming and J lost 6 bases; unmatched junction nucleotides: 11. The germline V gene has CDR1 SGHTA and CDR2 FQGNSA. The CDR3 covers 15 residues. CDR3 residues: CASSSLRGGGDGYTF. In nucleotides, the CDR3 is TGTGCCAGCAGCTCCCTTCGGGGAGGGGGCGATGGCTACACCTTC.

This clonotype was seen a handful of times. The chain joins TRBV13 to TRBJ1-3; tentatively, D is TRBD1 (6 bases). V dropped 4 bases and J dropped 0 bases, with 13 bases sitting between them. This CDR3 is built from 16 residues. Germline V gene sequence: CDR1 PRHDT, CDR2 FYEKMQ (reference sequence). CDR3 in DNA: TGTGCCAGCAGCTCCACTAGGGGGTACTCTGGAAACACCATATATTTT. Amino acids: CASSSTRGYSGNTIYF.

This sequence joins TRBV12-5 and TRBJ1-2, with D hard to call. Trimming left V 2 bases short and J 4 bases short, with 11 bases between. Germline CDR1 LGHNT, CDR2 FRNRAP. The CDR3 is 14 residues long. The CDR3 here is CASGLPGRLYGYTF. CDR3 DNA: TGTGCTAGTGGTTTGCCCGGACGCCTCTATGGCTACACCTTC.

This clonotype was counted only a few times. The chain joins TRBV11-3 to TRBJ1-4; possibly TRBD1 for D (5 bases). This CDR3 region has 16 residues. Germline CDR1 and CDR2: SGHNT and YENEEA. With 5 bases removed from V and 1 base from J, the gap between germline ends came to 14 bases. The CDR3 nucleotides are TGTGCCAGCAGCCAGGGACTCCAGATAACTAATGAAAAACTGTTTTTT. This translates into CASSQGLQITNEKLFF.

The chain is built from TRBV5-1 and TRBJ1-6, with D unresolved. V was clipped by 0 bases and J by 6 bases, with 7 bases between them. CDR1 is SGHRS and CDR2 is YFSETQ in the germline V gene. The CDR3 contains 14 residues. CDR3: CASSLDRPNSPLHF. The CDR3 DNA is TGCGCCAGCAGCTTGGACAGACCTAATTCACCCCTCCACTTT.

This clonotype has just a few counts. The chain has TRBV7-9 and TRBJ2-2; 10 positions agree with TRBD2. CDR1 SEHNR and CDR2 FQNEAQ come from the germline V gene (reference sequence). The junction had 8 bases not matched to a gene; V was cut back by 4 bases and J by 0 bases. CDR3 length: 18 amino acids. The CDR3 bases are TGTGCCAGCAGCTCCCTTCCGGGACTAGCGTCGAACACCGGGGAGCTGTTTTTT. Translating gives CASSSLPGLASNTGELFF.

V gene TRBV7-6 combines with J gene TRBJ1-1; no definite D call. The CDR3 spans 13 residues. Germline loops: CDR1 SGHVS, CDR2 FNYEAQ. V lost 5 bases, J lost 0 bases, and 7 bases lay in between. Here the CDR3 reads CASSADLNTEAFF. CDR3 DNA: TGTGCCAGCAGCGCGGACCTGAACACTGAAGCTTTCTTT. Full variable domain (outside the CDR3, taken from reference TRBV7-6 and TRBJ1-1): GAGVSQSPRYKVTKRGQDVALRCDPISGHVSLYWYRQALGQGPEFLTYFNYEAQQDKSGLPNDRFSAERPEGSISTLTIQRTEQRDSAMYRCASSADLNTEAFFGQGTRLTVV.

This clonotype appeared a few times. The CDR3 DNA reads TGTGCCAGCAGTCGTAACCCGGGACGACTCTCTGGAAACACCATATATTTT. The encoded protein is CASSRNPGRLSGNTIYF. The chain combines TRBV6-1 with TRBJ1-3; TRBD1 is a possible D gene (5 bases). The CDR3 loop spans 17 amino acids. V was trimmed by 5 bases and J by 0 bases, leaving 17 bases between them. Germline V lookup: CDR1 MNHNS, CDR2 SASEGT.

Only a few counts were recorded for this clonotype. The rearrangement uses TRBV20-1 and TRBJ2-7; D not resolved. Germline V gene data show CDR1 as DFQATT and CDR2 as SNEGSKA (reference sequence). CDR3 size: 11 residues. With 0 bases removed from V and 5 bases from J, the gap between germline ends came to 5 bases. The CDR3 DNA sequence: TGCAGTGCTAGAGATCCGGACGAGCAGTACTTC. Protein sequence: CSARDPDEQYF.

A single count supports this clonotype. CDR3 DNA sequence: TGTGCCAGCAGCTCAATCGGGTCGGAGCGGACGACTAACACAGATACGCAGTATTTT. Its translation is CASSSIGSERTTNTDTQYF. The chain carries TRBV7-2 and TRBJ2-3; D is perhaps TRBD2 (5 bases). Germline assignment: CDR1 SGHTA and CDR2 FQGNSA. Trimming cost V 4 bases and J 2 bases, with 25 bases left between them. This CDR3 region has 19 residues.

The J gene is TRBJ1-4, the V gene TRBV11-2; 7 positions agree with TRBD1. Trimming removed 2 bases from V and 7 bases from J; junction bases left unmatched: 7. CDR1 is SGHAT and CDR2 is FQNNGV in the germline V gene. This CDR3 region has 15 residues. In DNA form, the CDR3 reads TGTGCCAGCAGCTTATCCGACAGGGCATTTGAAAAACTGTTTTTT. It specifies CASSLSDRAFEKLFF.

This clonotype was observed a handful of times. V usage is TRBV6-1 and J usage is TRBJ2-7, with 7 bases identical to TRBD1. Germline V lookup: CDR1 MNHNS, CDR2 SASEGT. This CDR3 has 15 residues. V gave up 7 bases and J gave up 4 bases; unmatched junction bases: 13. The CDR3 DNA follows: TGTGCCAGCACCTTACGAGGTACAGGGGTATACGAGCAGTACTTC. The encoded protein is CASTLRGTGVYEQYF.

A remark on this clonotype: This clone may be a read error of a much larger clone one base away. The chain uses TRBV12-3 or TRBV12-4 and TRBJ2-7; 12 bases fit TRBD2. CDR3 size: 15 residues. The CDR3 is CDSSLLAGGPYEQYF. CDR3 nucleotide sequence: TGTGACAGCAGTCTACTAGCGGGAGGACCTTACGAGCAGTACTTC.

V and J are TRBV24-1 and TRBJ1-5; D uncertain. The CDR3 has 15 residues. Germline CDR1 is KGHDR and CDR2 is SFDVKD. Trimming left V 4 bases short and J 3 bases short, with 12 bases between. CDR3 loop: CATSENTETNQPQHF. The DNA of the CDR3 is TGTGCCACCAGTGAAAATACAGAGACCAATCAGCCCCAGCATTTT.

V and J are TRBV24-1 and TRBJ2-1, with D possibly TRBD1 on 6 matching bases. Between the trimmed V and J ends, which lost 4 bases and 0 bases, there was a span of 12 bases. Germline-derived CDR1 and CDR2 are KGHDR and SFDVKD. The CDR3 spans 16 residues. DNA for the CDR3: TGTGCCACCAGTGAGCGACAGGTTCTCTCCTACAATGAGCAGTTCTTC. It codes for CATSERQVLSYNEQFF.

The V and J genes are TRBV20-1 and TRBJ2-5; D tentatively reads TRBD1 or TRBD2 (6 bases each). In germline, CDR1 is DFQATT, CDR2 SNEGSKA (reference sequence). CDR3 length: 16 amino acids. V was trimmed by 1 base and J by 2 bases, leaving 17 bases between them. The CDR3 sequence: CSARAVREGGQETQYF. The CDR3 bases are TGCAGTGCTAGAGCGGTGCGGGAAGGGGGTCAAGAGACCCAGTACTTC.

The chain is built from TRBV7-2 and TRBJ2-1; D gene uncertain. V was trimmed by 3 bases and J by 7 bases, leaving 10 bases between them. From germline, CDR1 is SGHTA and CDR2 FQGNSA. This CDR3 is built from 13 residues. The CDR3 nucleotides read TGTGCCAGCAGCTTTGATTATGTGAATGAGCAGTTCTTC. It specifies CASSFDYVNEQFF.

The chain uses TRBV27 and TRBJ2-3; the match to TRBD1 covers 12 bases. V dropped 2 bases and J dropped 4; count of bases not matched to a gene: 13. From germline, CDR1 is MNHEY and CDR2 SMNVEV (reference sequence). The CDR3 covers 19 residues. The CDR3 loop reads CASSLVGQGAPTLADTQYF. The CDR3 DNA reads TGTGCCAGCAGTTTAGTGGGACAGGGGGCCCCCACACTGGCAGATACGCAGTATTTT.

This clonotype is termed large. The gene calls are TRBV19 and TRBJ2-3; no firm D call. The CDR3 covers 13 residues. Germline CDR1 is LNHDA and CDR2 is SQIVND (reference sequence). V lost 5 bases to trimming and J lost 3 bases, with 9 bases between them. This CDR3 reads CASSFTVTDTQYF. The CDR3 nucleotides are TGTGCCAGTAGTTTCACAGTTACAGATACGCAGTATTTT.

The chain recombines TRBV27 with TRBJ2-7; D is perhaps TRBD1 or TRBD2 (5 bases each). Germline CDR1 MNHEY, CDR2 SMNVEV (reference sequence). Between the trimmed V and J ends, which lost 5 bases and 6 bases, there was a span of 8 bases. This CDR3 has 11 residues. As DNA, the CDR3 is TGTGCCAGCAGTCAGGGACCCGAGCAGTACTTC. As protein: CASSQGPEQYF.

J is TRBJ1-5 and V is TRBV10-3; D is uncertain. Germline V CDR1 and CDR2: ENHRY, SYGVKD. Between the trimmed V and J ends, which lost 0 bases and 0 bases, there was a span of 12 bases. The CDR3 covers 17 residues. Here the CDR3 reads CAISESPAGYSNQPQHF. CDR3 nucleotides: TGTGCCATCAGTGAGTCGCCGGCAGGATATAGCAATCAGCCCCAGCATTTT.